This TCR beta chain was profiled in a study of blood T cell repertoires in COVID-19. For the study at large: Samples taken during acute and convalescent COVID-19 were collected in the United States, Italy and Spain. The cDNA or gDNA used as material had been derived from T cells, B-cell-depleted T cells, or PBMCs.

Authors' processing steps: Nucleated cell number was recorded as an estimate derived from reference gene primer amplification. Assay used: immunoSEQ multiplex PCR; TCRdb lists only in-frame clones, some missing. V and J calls and clone size are given by that table; D and trimming were obtained from the DNA. The repertoire holds hundreds of thousands of clones, with 89% as singletons. Germline V gives CDR1 SGHRS, CDR2 YFSETQ. CDR3 length equals 13 residues. V lost 0 bases, J lost 10 bases, and 13 bases lay in between. This clonotype originated in a man aged 40-49 years with acute or convalescent COVID-19. The sequencing sample was made of peripheral blood. The chain couples TRBV5-1 to TRBJ1-1, with D possibly being TRBD1 (5 bases). Here the CDR3 reads CASSLEGAWGAFF. CDR3 bases: TGCGCCAGCAGCTTGGAAGGGGCGTGGGGAGCTTTCTTT.